This is a list of T cell receptor beta chains from one sample in a study of cytomegalovirus exposure and HLA in healthy donors. Measured with immunoSEQ multiplex PCR; TCRdb has only the in-frame clones, and not every one. The sample comprises about 150,000 clones, more than 70% of which are singletons, and approximately 4% rests with the top ten. The sequenced material came from PBMCs. Receptor source: a man aged 50 to 60 in good health and CMV-seropositive. Both conserved end residues are trimmed from each CDR3. Each record gives: V gene, CDR3 length, CDR3 protein.

V: TRBV6-1; length: 11; CDR3: ASRGTENTEAF
V: TRBV7-9; length: 15; CDR3: ASSLGLAGSSTDTQY
V: TRBV6-5; length: 13; CDR3: ASSPHGTRDNEQF
V: TRBV15; length: 15; CDR3: ATSRGTSGRMTDTQY
V: TRBV6-4; length: 10; CDR3: ASNRGGETQY
V: TRBV7-2; length: 15; CDR3: ASSHSRTSGGLDTQY
V: TRBV5-1; length: 15; CDR3: ASSLGGGSSGANVLT
V: TRBV2; length: 10; CDR3: ASRGQASYRH
V: TRBV11-2; length: 14; CDR3: ASSFTSGGAGSEQF
V: TRBV5-4; length: 11; CDR3: ASSVDREETQY
V: TRBV28; length: 10; CDR3: ASSLNRGGCT
V: TRBV15; length: 12; CDR3: ATSRDQFGNEQF
V: TRBV28; length: 12; CDR3: ASSFGQGAGRAF
V: TRBV6-5; length: 13; CDR3: ASSFSRQSGNTIY
V: TRBV6-5; length: 11; CDR3: ASRFGQAGEQY
V: TRBV11-3; length: 16; CDR3: ASSLGASGGGSYNEQF
V: TRBV29-1; length: 10; CDR3: SAGQNTGELF
V: TRBV4-1; length: 12; CDR3: ASSQDENREGYT
V: TRBV4-1; length: 12; CDR3: ASRGTLANYGYT
V: TRBV9; length: 11; CDR3: ASSADRPLEAF
V: TRBV27; length: 14; CDR3: ASSPYLTGGNQPQH
V: TRBV15; length: 17; CDR3: ATSRSAPRLADLYNEQF
V: TRBV10-1; length: 12; CDR3: ASRGGLLNTEAF
V: TRBV7-8; length: 13; CDR3: ASSLAWPAGQPQH
V: TRBV7-2; length: 13; CDR3: ASSLSRTGNYGYT
V: TRBV7-6; length: 15; CDR3: ASSLAGTGSNSVGYT
V: TRBV19; length: 12; CDR3: ASSIYQGGTEAF
V: TRBV7-8; length: 14; CDR3: ASSLDRGGSGDPQH
V: TRBV7-2; length: 11; CDR3: ASSLRQSYGYT
V: TRBV11-3; length: 11; CDR3: ASSPRGAETQY
V: TRBV6-1; length: 14; CDR3: ASSATGGSRNQPQH
V: TRBV27; length: 12; CDR3: ASSSWDKNNEQF
V: TRBV19; length: 14; CDR3: ASSVRKQFGWTEAF
V: TRBV27; length: 13; CDR3: AAGGGGGARNEQF
V: TRBV7-9; length: 12; CDR3: ASSPVGSGDTQY
V: TRBV15; length: 12; CDR3: ATSREQGWDGYT
V: TRBV28; length: 11; CDR3: ASSLSAPQEQY
V: TRBV21-1; length: 14; CDR3: ASSPPGQRLYSPLH
V: TRBV14; length: 13; CDR3: ASSPFGAGRNEQF
V: TRBV10-3; length: 11; CDR3: AITEGPHYGYT
V: TRBV7-3; length: 11; CDR3: ASSPSGAYEQY
V: TRBV5-1; length: 13; CDR3: ASSLDTGSGQPQH
V: TRBV11-2; length: 16; CDR3: ASSISNSVWDSNSPLH
V: TRBV19; length: 15; CDR3: ASSIDRWGQGTSEQF
V: TRBV14; length: 11; CDR3: ASSQRHLYEQY
V: TRBV15; length: 17; CDR3: ATSRDRNQASGGTGKLF
V: TRBV6-1; length: 12; CDR3: ASSDGGSYNEQF
V: TRBV5-1; length: 13; CDR3: ASSLAGDRAYEQY
V: TRBV28; length: 10; CDR3: ASSSGSYEQY
V: TRBV7-9; length: 14; CDR3: SSSLFGNLITDTQY
V: TRBV25-1; length: 14; CDR3: ASSDVAGGFTDTQY
V: TRBV5-6; length: 14; CDR3: ASSWGQGESGDTQY